This TCR beta chain derives from a study of blood T cell repertoires in COVID-19. In the study overall: Italy, Spain and the United States were the sources of the convalescent and acute COVID-19 samples. PBMCs, B-cell-depleted T cells, or T cells provided the cDNA or gDNA that made up the material.

As processed by the authors: Estimation of nucleated cell counts relied on the amplification of reference gene primers. Method: immunoSEQ multiplex PCR; TCRdb's copy keeps in-frame clones and lacks some. V and J calls plus clone size are reproduced from that table; the DNA served to infer D and trimming. The table shows some 200,000 clones, with under 90% occurring only once. Seattle-derived patients entered the study during active infection and were followed longitudinally. After removal of 0 bases from V and 9 bases from J, the junction contained 13 bases not matched to a gene. There are 16 residues in the CDR3. Germline V gene sequence: CDR1 SGHAT, CDR2 FQNNGV.

The chain uses TRBV11-2 and TRBJ2-7; 8 positions match TRBD1. Sequencing was performed on peripheral blood. This TCR was sampled from a woman older than 75 with COVID-19, enrolled during active disease. The CDR3 bases are TGTGCCAGCAGCTTAGAGGGCGGTTCCGGGACAGGCACGCAGTACTTC. Protein sequence: CASSLEGGSGTGTQYF.